Sequencing of this T cell receptor (beta chain) was carried out in a study of early T cells in non-severe SARS-CoV-2 infection. About the study: Unsorted whole blood bulk RNA was sequenced, with unpaired chains. Study-wide results and caveats: Sequences matched to VDJdb favored anti-spike CD8 responses, while private and CD4 specificities were missed.

Unique molecular identifier tags were affixed to discrete cDNA molecules. One entry per CDR3 protein results from TCRdb running MiXCR on the 5' RACE reads. Seen here are just under 65,000 distinct CDR3 sequences, approximately 8.8% observed once, and the top ten hold around an eighth. As for this clonotype: The antigen is undetermined.

Germline CDR1 reads SNHLY; CDR2 reads FYNNEI. The CDR3 sequence is 16 residues long. The germline V and J ends were trimmed by 7 bases and 0 bases, with 13 bases remaining between them. The specimen was whole blood, collected at baseline. This rearrangement joins TRBV2 to TRBJ2-6; D is unresolved. The clonotype comes from an adult who was a healthcare worker with PCR-confirmed SARS-CoV-2 infection or an uninfected control (not recorded which). The CDR3 bases are TGTGCCAGCACCCCAGCCGCGAACTCTGGGGCCAACGTCCTGACTTTC. Translated, it gives CASTPAANSGANVLTF.